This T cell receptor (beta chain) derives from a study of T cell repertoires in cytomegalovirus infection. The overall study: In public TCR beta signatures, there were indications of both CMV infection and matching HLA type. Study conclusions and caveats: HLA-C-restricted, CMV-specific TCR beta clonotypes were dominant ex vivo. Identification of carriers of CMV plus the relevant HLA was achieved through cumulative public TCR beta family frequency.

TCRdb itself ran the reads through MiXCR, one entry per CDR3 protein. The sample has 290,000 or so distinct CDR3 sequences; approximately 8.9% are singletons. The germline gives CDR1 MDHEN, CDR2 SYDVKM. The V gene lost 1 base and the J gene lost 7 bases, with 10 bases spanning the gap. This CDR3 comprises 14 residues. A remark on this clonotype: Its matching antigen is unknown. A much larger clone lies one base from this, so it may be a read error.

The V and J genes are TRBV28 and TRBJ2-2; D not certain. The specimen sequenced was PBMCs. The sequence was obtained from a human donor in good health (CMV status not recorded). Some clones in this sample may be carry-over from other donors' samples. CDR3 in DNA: TGTGCCAGCAGTTTATCTCAGGAGCGCGGGGAGCTGTTTTTT. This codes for CASSLSQERGELFF.